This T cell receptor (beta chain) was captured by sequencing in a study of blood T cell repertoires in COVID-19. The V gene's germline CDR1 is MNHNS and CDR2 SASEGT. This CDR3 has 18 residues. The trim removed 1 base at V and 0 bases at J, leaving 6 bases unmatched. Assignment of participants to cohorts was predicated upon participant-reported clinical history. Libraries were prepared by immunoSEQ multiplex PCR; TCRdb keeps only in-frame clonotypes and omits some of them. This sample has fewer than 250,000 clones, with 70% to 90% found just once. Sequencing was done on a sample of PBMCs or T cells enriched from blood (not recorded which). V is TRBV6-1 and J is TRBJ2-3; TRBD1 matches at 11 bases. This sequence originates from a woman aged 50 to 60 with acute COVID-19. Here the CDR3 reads CASSEVGQGAGSTDTQYF. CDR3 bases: TGTGCCAGCAGTGAAGTTGGACAGGGGGCGGGGAGCACAGATACGCAGTATTTT.